Detailed here is one T cell receptor beta chain. Its antigen remains unknown. Treatment reported: 15 to 20 received Ad26.COV2.S at low or high dose, single or two shots; 5 received placebo; per-sample allocation not given. Repertoires come from day 63 after the first vaccine or placebo injection. This record comes from a study of Ad26.COV2.S vaccination and SARS-CoV-2 variants. TCRdb's table, derived via immunoSEQ multiplex PCR, lists solely in-frame clones and lacks some. The table lists around 300,000 clones, about 87% of them singletons. Findings and caveats of the study: Vaccine recipients and placebo recipients showed similar non-spike TCR breadth. Possible underestimation of total T cell responses by the TCR breadth and depth analyses was noted.

Source: peripheral blood, taken in a trial of Ad26.COV2.S vaccine versus placebo. This receptor was obtained from a person between 18 and 65 years old who received the Ad26.COV2.S COVID-19 vaccine or a placebo.

The CDR3 DNA is TGTGCCAGCAGTTTATCTCCGGGGCTATACACTGAAGCTTTCTTT. It is translated as CASSLSPGLYTEAFF. The gene calls are TRBV27 and TRBJ1-1, with a possible D match to TRBD1 (5 bases). V lost 0 bases and J 3 bases, leaving 11 bases between the germline ends. The CDR3 covers 15 residues. Germline CDR1 is MNHEY and CDR2 is SMNVEV (reference sequence).